These 8 T cell receptor beta chains share one sample of origin, sequenced in a study of T cells in Graves' hyperthyroidism and ophthalmopathy. TCR beta CDR3 regions were amplified from RNA. The HTBI primer set served for first-round RT-PCR of the TCR CDR3. MiXCR was run by TCRdb on the multiplex PCR reads, yielding one entry per CDR3 protein. There are roughly 400,000 distinct CDR3 sequences in the sample; 11% to 15% occur only once, and 25% to 30% lies in the top ten. The sequenced sample was blood. These receptor sequences come from a man aged 50-60 years with Graves' ophthalmopathy.

There are many counts of this clonotype. This sequence joins TRBV18 and TRBJ2-1; no firm D call. Germline V CDR1 and CDR2: KGHSH, LQKENI. The germline V and J ends were trimmed by 3 bases and 2 bases, with 8 bases remaining between them. CDR3 size: 14 residues. CDR3 residues: CASSPVGTYNEQFF. The CDR3 DNA sequence: TGTGCCAGCTCACCGGTGGGGACCTACAATGAGCAGTTCTTC.

The chain joins TRBV5-1 to TRBJ2-5; D unclear. There are 11 residues in the CDR3. Germline CDR1 reads SGHRS; CDR2 reads YFSETQ. With 7 bases removed from V and 2 bases from J, the gap between germline ends came to 6 bases. CDR3 region: CASAQQETQYF. In nucleotides, the CDR3 is TGCGCCAGCGCGCAGCAAGAGACCCAGTACTTC.

This clonotype was recorded many times. The chain links TRBV5-1 to TRBJ2-1; TRBD2 matches at 7 bases. The CDR3 is 14 residues long. CDR1 SGHRS and CDR2 YFSETQ come from the germline V gene. With V trimmed by 7 bases and J by 9 bases, 13 bases remained unmatched. Here the CDR3 DNA reads TGCGCCAGCGAGAGGGGCGGGAGAGAGGCTGAGCAGTTCTTC. Translating it yields CASERGGREAEQFF.

This chain joins TRBV29-1 and TRBJ2-1; unclear D gene. The CDR3 is made up of 11 amino acids. V lost 2 bases to trimming and J lost 8 bases, with 7 bases between them. Looked up from germline, CDR1 is SQVTM and CDR2 is ANQGSEA. Here the CDR3 reads CSVESADEQFF. The CDR3 nucleotides read TGCAGCGTTGAAAGCGCGGATGAGCAGTTCTTC.

This clonotype came up many times. The chain has TRBV20-1 and TRBJ2-7; 11 nucleotides line up with TRBD1. Germline-derived CDR1 and CDR2 are DFQATT and SNEGSKA (reference sequence). V lost 5 bases and J lost 7; bases outside the gene matches: 4. The CDR3 has 12 residues. The CDR3 spells CSAAGTGGEQYF. The DNA for the CDR3 is TGCAGTGCTGCCGGGACAGGGGGTGAGCAGTACTTC.

Many counts were recorded for this clonotype. V is TRBV3-1 and J is TRBJ2-7; D ambiguous. Trimming pared 0 bases from V and 7 bases from J, leaving 13 bases between. Germline CDR1 LGHDT, CDR2 YNNKEL (reference sequence). The length of the CDR3 is 14 residues. The CDR3 bases are TGTGCCAGCAGCCAAGATTACAGCCTTCGTGAGCAGTACTTC. Translated, it gives CASSQDYSLREQYF.

V usage is TRBV5-4 and J usage is TRBJ2-1; 7 bases agree with TRBD1. After removal of 2 bases from V and 2 bases from J, the junction contained 4 bases not matched to a gene. Germline V gives CDR1 SGHNT, CDR2 YYREEE (reference sequence). This CDR3 spans 15 amino acids. CDR3 DNA: TGTGCCAGCAGCTTACGACAGGGCCCCTACAATGAGCAGTTCTTC. Its translation: CASSLRQGPYNEQFF.

This clonotype occurred a few times. This rearrangement joins TRBV6-1 to TRBJ1-2; TRBD1 agrees at 7 bases. V dropped 10 bases and J dropped 8; count of bases not matched to a gene: 10. Germline CDR1 MNHNS, CDR2 SASEGT. The CDR3 consists of 12 residues. This CDR3 is CATRDRVLGYTF. The DNA for the CDR3 is TGTGCCACCCGGGACAGAGTACTGGGCTACACCTTC.